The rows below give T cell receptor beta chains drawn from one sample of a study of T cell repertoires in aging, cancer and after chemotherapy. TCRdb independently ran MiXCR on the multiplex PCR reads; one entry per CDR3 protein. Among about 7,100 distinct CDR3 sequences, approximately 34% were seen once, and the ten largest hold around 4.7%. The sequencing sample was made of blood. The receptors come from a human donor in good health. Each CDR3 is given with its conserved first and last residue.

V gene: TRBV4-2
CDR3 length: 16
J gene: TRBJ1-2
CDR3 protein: CASSQSTEDRAYGYTF

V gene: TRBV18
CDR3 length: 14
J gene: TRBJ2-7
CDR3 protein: CASSPPLRGGEQYF

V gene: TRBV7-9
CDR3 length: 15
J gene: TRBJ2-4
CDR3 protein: CASSLLTAGDDIQYF

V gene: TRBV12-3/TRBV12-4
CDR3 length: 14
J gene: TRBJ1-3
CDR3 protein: CASPPRGGVDTIYF

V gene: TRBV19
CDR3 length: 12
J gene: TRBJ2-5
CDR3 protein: CASSRMGETQYF

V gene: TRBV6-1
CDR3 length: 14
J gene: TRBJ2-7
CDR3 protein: CASRPGTTSYEQYF

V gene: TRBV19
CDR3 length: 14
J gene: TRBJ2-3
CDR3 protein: CASSIDAEADTQYF

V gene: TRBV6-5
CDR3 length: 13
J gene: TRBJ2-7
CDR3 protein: CASSPSGGYEQYF

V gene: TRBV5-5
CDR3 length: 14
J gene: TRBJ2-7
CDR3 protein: CASSLGGGEVEQYF

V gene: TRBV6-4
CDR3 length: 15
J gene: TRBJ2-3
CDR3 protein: CASSESGVSTDTQYF

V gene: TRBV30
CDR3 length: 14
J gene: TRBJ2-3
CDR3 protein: CAWSVRASTDTQYF

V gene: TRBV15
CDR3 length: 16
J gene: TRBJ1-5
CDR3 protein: CATSRSGTGDNQPQHF

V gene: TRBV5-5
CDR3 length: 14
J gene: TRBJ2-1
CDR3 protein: CASSLGVTYNEQFF

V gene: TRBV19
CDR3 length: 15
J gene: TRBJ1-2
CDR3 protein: CASSETGTGAYGYTF

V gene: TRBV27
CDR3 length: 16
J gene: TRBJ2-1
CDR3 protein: CASSLNWKLDYNEQFF

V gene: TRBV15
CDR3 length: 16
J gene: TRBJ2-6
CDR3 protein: CATSRDQSSGANVLTF

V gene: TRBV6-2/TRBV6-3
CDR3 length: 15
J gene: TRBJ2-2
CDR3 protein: CASSNTDRETGELFF

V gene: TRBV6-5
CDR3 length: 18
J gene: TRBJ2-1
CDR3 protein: CASTFRGGGSRSYNEQFF

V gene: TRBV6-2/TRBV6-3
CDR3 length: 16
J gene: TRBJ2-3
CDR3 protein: CASSPYQGSQADTQYF

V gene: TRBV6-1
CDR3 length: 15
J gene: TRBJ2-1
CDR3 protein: CASSEGLAGVDEQFF

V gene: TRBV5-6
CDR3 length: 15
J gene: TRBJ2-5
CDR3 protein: CASSLWVQTGETQYF

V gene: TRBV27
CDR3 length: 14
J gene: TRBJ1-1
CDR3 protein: CASSSLDRNTEAFF

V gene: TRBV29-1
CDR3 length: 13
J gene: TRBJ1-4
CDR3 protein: CSVRDTTNEKLFF

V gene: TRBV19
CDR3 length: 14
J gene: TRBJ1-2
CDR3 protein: CASTALDRDYGYTF

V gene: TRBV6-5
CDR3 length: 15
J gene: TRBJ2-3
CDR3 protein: CATSDPGSSGDTQYF

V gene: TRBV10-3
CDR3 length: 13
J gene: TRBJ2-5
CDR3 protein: CAISATGQETQYF

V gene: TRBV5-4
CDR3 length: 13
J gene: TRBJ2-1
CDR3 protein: CASSLVQDNEQFF

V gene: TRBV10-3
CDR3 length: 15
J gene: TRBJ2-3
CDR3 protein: CAISESSGRTDTQYF

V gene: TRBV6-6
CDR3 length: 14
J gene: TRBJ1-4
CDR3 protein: CASRRQGVVEKLFF

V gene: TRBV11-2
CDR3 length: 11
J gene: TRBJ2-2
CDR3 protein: CASSVGESLFF

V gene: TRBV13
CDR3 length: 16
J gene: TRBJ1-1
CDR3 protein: CASSSGPGWGDTKAFF

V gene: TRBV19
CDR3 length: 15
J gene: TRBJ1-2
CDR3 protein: CASSVPPGQSYGYTF

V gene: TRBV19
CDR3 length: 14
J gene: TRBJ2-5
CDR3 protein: CASSVAGVEETQYF

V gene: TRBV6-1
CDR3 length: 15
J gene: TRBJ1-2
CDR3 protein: CASKYIIVSNYGYTF

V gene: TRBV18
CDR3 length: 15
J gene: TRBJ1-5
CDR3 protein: CASSPPWGDGQPQHF